The sequence of this TCR beta chain was determined in a study of glioma-infiltrating T cells after dendritic cell vaccination. Time point in this sample: after dendritic cell vaccination, including at tumor progression/relapse. CDR3 length: 17 residues. Looked up from germline, CDR1 is MGHRA and CDR2 is YSYEKL. V shed 1 base and J 0 bases; nucleotides not matched to a gene: 5. The table came from immunoSEQ multiplex PCR; TCRdb's copy has only in-frame clones and leaves some out. The data show over 90,000 clones, more than 70% seen once. V usage is TRBV4-1 and J usage is TRBJ2-1; TRBD2 matches at 8 bases. This clonotype was sampled from a human donor with glioblastoma. Sequencing was performed on blood, taken after dendritic cell vaccination. Here the CDR3 reads CASSQGGGYSSYNEQFF. The DNA of the CDR3 is TGCGCCAGCAGCCAAGGCGGGGGGTACAGCTCCTACAATGAGCAGTTCTTC.